The 32 T cell receptor beta chains below were found in one sample sequenced in a study of T cells in Graves' hyperthyroidism and ophthalmopathy. It was RNA transcripts that yielded the amplified TCR beta CDR3 regions. The study used the HTBI primer set for a first-round RT-PCR of the TCR CDR3. MiXCR, applied by TCRdb to the multiplex PCR reads, yields one record per CDR3 protein. The table has roughly 49,000 distinct CDR3 sequences, about 54% seen once. Sequenced sample: peripheral blood or thyroid tissue (not recorded which). The receptors were sampled from a man between 18 and 35 years old with Graves' hyperthyroidism.

This clonotype was picked up one time. V usage is TRBV5-1 and J usage is TRBJ2-5; no definite D call. The CDR3 has 14 residues. Looked up from germline, CDR1 is SGHRS and CDR2 is YFSETQ. Between the trimmed V and J ends, which lost 4 bases and 2 bases, there was a span of 12 bases. The CDR3, as DNA: TGCGCCAGCAGCCTGCGGATTAGGCAAGAGACCCAGTACTTC. It translates to CASSLRIRQETQYF.

At least ten counts were recorded for this clonotype. The CDR3 here is CASSLDATNYGYTF. CDR3 nucleotides: TGTGCCAGCAGCTTGGACGCAACTAACTATGGCTACACCTTC. V usage is TRBV11-2 and J usage is TRBJ1-2; D is unresolved. The CDR3 covers 14 residues. The V gene lost 3 bases and the J gene lost 0 bases, with 8 bases spanning the gap. Per the germline V gene, CDR1 is SGHAT and CDR2 is FQNNGV.

The V gene is TRBV2, the J gene TRBJ1-1; D not certain. Germline V gene data show CDR1 as SNHLY and CDR2 as FYNNEI. The CDR3 loop spans 13 amino acids. Trimming took off 8 bases at V and 1 base at J, with 11 bases between the two ends. CDR3 DNA: TGTGCCAGCCGGTTGAGGGAGAACACTGAAGCTTTCTTT. Amino acid sequence: CASRLRENTEAFF.

This clonotype has at least ten counts. The chain employs TRBV6-2 or TRBV6-3 and TRBJ2-7; D gene ambiguous. There are 14 residues in the CDR3. Trimming stripped 4 bases from V and 1 base from J, with 11 bases between. In germline, CDR1 is MNHEY, CDR2 SVGEGT. CDR3 residues: CASSSPDPSYEQYF. The CDR3 coding sequence is TGTGCCAGCAGTTCCCCGGACCCTTCCTACGAGCAGTACTTC.

This clonotype was observed a single time. V usage is TRBV7-6 and J usage is TRBJ2-7; TRBD2 aligns across 15 bases. The V gene's germline CDR1 is SGHVS and CDR2 FNYEAQ. V shed 5 bases and J 3 bases; nucleotides not matched to a gene: 2. CDR3 size: 15 residues. The CDR3 reads CASSRGLAGGYEQYF. The CDR3 region has the DNA TGTGCCAGCAGCCGGGGACTAGCGGGAGGCTACGAGCAGTACTTC.

With respect to this clonotype: A read error is possible here, since a much larger clone lies one base away. The V gene is TRBV6-1, the J gene TRBJ1-4; the match to TRBD1 covers 11 bases. CDR1 is MNHNS and CDR2 is SASEGT in the germline V gene. This CDR3 has 17 amino acids. The CDR3 nucleotides are TGTGCCGGCAGTGAACTGGACAGGGGGCGCCTCACTGAAAAACTGTTTTTT. Translated, it gives CAGSELDRGRLTEKLFF.

The gene calls are TRBV7-8 and TRBJ1-2; a possible D gene is TRBD1 (5 bases). The CDR3 extends over 15 amino acids. V shed 4 bases and J shed 8 bases, with 20 bases lying between them. The germline gives CDR1 SGHVS, CDR2 FQNEAQ. In DNA, the CDR3 is TGTGCCAGCAGCTCCCCGGGACGACCGACCCAAGGCTACACCTTC. Translating it yields CASSSPGRPTQGYTF.

This clonotype was seen repeatedly, ten times or more. V is TRBV5-5 and J is TRBJ2-3; no firm D call. The V end was cut by 1 base, the J end by 0 bases, with 12 bases between. The germline V gene has CDR1 SGHKS and CDR2 YYEKEE (reference sequence). The CDR3 contains 16 residues. The CDR3 DNA sequence: TGTGCCAGCAGCTTGCTCGGCTATTCTAGCACAGATACGCAGTATTTT. This sequence encodes CASSLLGYSSTDTQYF.

This clonotype was recorded only once. The chain recombines TRBV7-2 with TRBJ1-5; a weak D match, TRBD1 (5 bases). Germline V gene sequence: CDR1 SGHTA, CDR2 FQGNSA. The CDR3 is 15 residues long. Trimming removed 4 bases at V and 3 bases at J, with 13 bases between. CDR3 region: CASSSAGQNNQPQHF. Here the CDR3 DNA reads TGTGCCAGCAGCTCCGCGGGGCAGAACAATCAGCCCCAGCATTTT. The entire variable domain, with the rest obtained from reference TRBV7-2 and TRBJ1-5, is as follows: GAGVSQSPSNKVTEKGKDVELRCDPISGHTALYWYRQSLGQGLEFLIYFQGNSAPDKSGLPSDRFSAERTGGSVSTLTIQRTQQEDSAVYLCASSSAGQNNQPQHFGDGTRLSIL.

The table lists this clonotype with a count of one. CDR3: CSVYDRGRSETQYF. CDR3 sequence (DNA): TGCAGCGTATACGACAGGGGGCGCTCAGAGACCCAGTACTTC. The chain joins TRBV29-1 to TRBJ2-5; 10 bases are a match to TRBD1. The CDR3 is 14 residues long. The trim removed 6 bases at V and 4 bases at J, leaving 8 bases unmatched. Looked up from germline, CDR1 is SQVTM and CDR2 is ANQGSEA.

The chain combines TRBV7-9 with TRBJ1-5, with D perhaps matching TRBD1 (5 bases). The CDR3 is 16 residues long. Germline V lookup: CDR1 SEHNR, CDR2 FQNEAQ (reference sequence). V lost 1 base and J 1 base, leaving 11 bases between the germline ends. The CDR3 is CASSLEGTSSNQPQHF. CDR3 sequence (DNA): TGTGCCAGCAGCTTAGAAGGGACCTCAAGCAATCAGCCCCAGCATTTT.

This clonotype was observed a few times. The V call is TRBV10-3, the J call TRBJ1-5, with a tentative D call TRBD1 (6 bases). From germline, CDR1 is ENHRY and CDR2 SYGVKD. The CDR3 is 13 residues long. Between the trimmed V and J ends, which lost 3 bases and 4 bases, there was a span of 7 bases. The CDR3 bases are TGTGCCATCAGTGACAGGGGTAATCAGCCCCAGCATTTT. Its protein product is CAISDRGNQPQHF.

The genes are TRBV29-1 and TRBJ1-4; 9 bases are shared with TRBD1. CDR1 is SQVTM and CDR2 is ANQGSEA in the germline V gene. J gave up 0 bases and V 7 bases, and 0 bases lay outside the gene matches. CDR3 size: 13 residues. In nucleotides, the CDR3 is TGCAGCGGACAGGGGGCAACTAATGAAAAACTGTTTTTT. It codes for CSGQGATNEKLFF.

The chain recombines TRBV2 with TRBJ1-6; the D is unclear. The CDR3 is 15 amino acids. The germline V and J ends were trimmed by 2 bases and 13 bases, with 18 bases remaining between them. Germline V gives CDR1 SNHLY, CDR2 FYNNEI. The CDR3 DNA follows: TGTGCCAGCAGTGAATCGGACTGGGAGGATCAGCCCCTCCACTTT. Translated, it gives CASSESDWEDQPLHF.

In this sample, this clonotype turned up once. The chain recombines TRBV7-9 with TRBJ2-7; D unresolved. CDR1 and CDR2 (germline): SEHNR, FQNEAQ (reference sequence). CDR3 length equals 12 residues. Trimming left V 4 bases short and J 10 bases short, with 14 bases between. The CDR3 DNA follows: TGTGCCAGCAGCTCCAGCGTGGCGGAACAGTACTTC. It yields the protein CASSSSVAEQYF.

In regard to this clonotype: This may be a read error: a much more frequent sequence differs by one nucleotide. This chain connects TRBV6-5 to TRBJ2-2; weak D call: TRBD2 (6 bases). With 7 bases removed from V and 3 bases from J, the gap between germline ends came to 21 bases. The CDR3 runs 17 residues. Germline-derived CDR1 and CDR2 are MNHEY and SVGAGI. This CDR3 is CASTGTAGWVDTGELFF. For the CDR3, the DNA is TGTGCCAGCACCGGGACGGCGGGGTGGGTAGACACCGGGGAGCTGTTTTTT.

This clonotype was detected ten times or more. The chain is built from TRBV4-1 and TRBJ1-1; unclear D gene. CDR3 length: 14 amino acids. CDR1 and CDR2 (germline): MGHRA, YSYEKL. The germline V and J ends were trimmed by 1 base and 0 bases, with 6 bases remaining between them. For the CDR3, the DNA is TGCGCCAGCAGCCAAGTAAGGATGAACACTGAAGCTTTCTTT. Its translation is CASSQVRMNTEAFF.

The V gene is TRBV29-1, the J gene TRBJ1-4, with D perhaps TRBD1 (6 bases). The CDR3 has 12 amino acids. Germline values: CDR1 SQVTM, CDR2 ANQGSEA. Trimming removed 5 bases from V and 8 bases from J, with 12 bases in between. The CDR3 reads CSVRGQNEKLFF. For the CDR3, the DNA is TGCAGCGTTCGGGGGCAGAACGAAAAACTGTTTTTT.

The V and J genes are TRBV10-2 and TRBJ1-3; D call uncertain. In germline, CDR1 is WSHSY, CDR2 SAAADI. V dropped 2 bases and J dropped 0 bases, with 5 bases sitting between them. This CDR3 has 14 residues. CDR3 DNA: TGCGCCAGCAGTGAGCGGCACTCTGGAAACACCATATATTTT. Amino acids: CASSERHSGNTIYF.

The rearrangement uses TRBV29-1 and TRBJ2-7; 10 bases align to TRBD2. The germline V gene has CDR1 SQVTM and CDR2 ANQGSEA. The CDR3 contains 15 residues. V trimming: 6 bases; J trimming: 1 base; junction bases outside the gene matches: 9. For the CDR3, the DNA is TGCAGCGTGAGGCCCGGGACTAGCGATTCCTACGAGCAGTACTTC. The encoded protein is CSVRPGTSDSYEQYF.

J is TRBJ1-2 and V is TRBV7-8, with a tentative D call TRBD1 (6 bases). Germline CDR1 reads SGHVS; CDR2 reads FQNEAQ. V was trimmed by 3 bases and J by 2 bases, leaving 16 bases between them. The CDR3 runs 16 residues. The CDR3 sequence: CASSLVSGGGNYGYTF. The CDR3 DNA reads TGTGCCAGCAGCTTGGTCTCCGGGGGCGGGAACTATGGCTACACCTTC.

There are many counts of this clonotype. This sequence joins TRBV7-7 and TRBJ2-5, with 8 bases fitting TRBD2. This CDR3 contains 15 residues. Germline-derived CDR1 and CDR2 are SSHAT and FNYEAQ (reference sequence). The V gene end was trimmed by 5 bases and the J gene end by 2 bases; junction bases not matched to a gene: 7. CDR3 amino acids: CASSPRLALQETQYF. The DNA for the CDR3 is TGTGCCAGCAGCCCTAGACTAGCGTTACAAGAGACCCAGTACTTC.

This clonotype has more than one count but fewer than ten. This chain joins TRBV7-9 and TRBJ2-7, with D perhaps matching TRBD1 (5 bases). The germline V gene has CDR1 SEHNR and CDR2 FQNEAQ (reference sequence). The ends were cut back, 5 bases at V and 1 base at J, with 15 bases in the middle. CDR3 size: 15 residues. The DNA of the CDR3 is TGTGCCAGCAGCGATCCCCAGGGCAGTTCCTACGAGCAGTACTTC. Translated, it gives CASSDPQGSSYEQYF.

At least ten counts were recorded for this clonotype. The chain joins TRBV6-2 or TRBV6-3 to TRBJ2-7, with D possibly TRBD2 on 6 matching bases. Trimming stripped 7 bases from V and 3 bases from J, with 10 bases between. The CDR3 spans 12 residues. Germline values: CDR1 MNHEY, CDR2 SVGEGT. CDR3 region: CASNGGSYEQYF. The CDR3 nucleotides read TGTGCCAGCAATGGGGGGAGCTACGAGCAGTACTTC.

The gene calls are TRBV7-2 and TRBJ2-7; D not resolved. This CDR3 comprises 14 residues. V lost 4 bases to trimming and J lost 1 base, with 11 bases between them. Germline CDR1 and CDR2: SGHTA and FQGNSA. The CDR3 protein is CASSYSYGSYEQYF. The CDR3 DNA follows: TGTGCCAGCAGCTATTCCTACGGGTCCTACGAGCAGTACTTC.

As for this clonotype: An end of the junction does not agree with germline; a read error may underlie this. The chain recombines TRBV10-3 with TRBJ1-6; D is perhaps TRBD1 (5 bases). Germline CDR1 reads ENHRY; CDR2 reads SYGVKD. The CDR3 contains 13 residues. The CDR3 spells CAVTGMDNSSLHF. The DNA of the CDR3 is TGTGCCGTCACCGGGATGGACAATTCATCCCTCCACTTT.

Many counts were recorded for this clonotype. The chain employs TRBV9 and TRBJ2-2; TRBD2 matches 11 bases. In germline, CDR1 is SGDLS, CDR2 YYNGEE. The ends lost 3 bases at V and 5 bases at J; junction bases unmatched: 9. The CDR3 spans 17 residues. CDR3 sequence: CASSALTLAGGTGELFF. The CDR3, as DNA: TGTGCCAGCAGCGCCTTAACCCTAGCGGGAGGTACCGGGGAGCTGTTTTTT.

By frequency in the sample, this clonotype is medium-sized. The CDR3 DNA follows: TGTGCCAGCAGCAAGGGACTAGCGGGGGGCGGAGAGACCCAGTACTTC. Amino acids: CASSKGLAGGGETQYF. The V call is TRBV7-7, the J call TRBJ2-5; 15 nucleotides align to TRBD2. Germline CDR1 is SSHAT and CDR2 is FNYEAQ (reference sequence). This CDR3 has 16 amino acids. V was pared by 5 bases and J by 4 bases, with 5 bases of the junction left unmatched.

In this sample, this clonotype turned up once. The gene calls are TRBV7-6 and TRBJ1-2; no clear D gene. CDR3 length equals 13 residues. The germline V gene encodes CDR1 SGHVS and CDR2 FNYEAQ. The V end was cut by 5 bases, the J end by 11 bases, with 18 bases between. The chain's CDR3 is CASSPPGLQSYTF. In nucleotides, the CDR3 is TGTGCCAGCAGCCCCCCGGGGTTACAGTCTTACACCTTC.

This clonotype came up once. The genes are TRBV5-1 and TRBJ1-1, with 7 bases that match TRBD1. The junction had 7 bases not matched to a gene; V was cut back by 1 base and J by 7 bases. Germline values: CDR1 SGHRS, CDR2 YFSETQ. The CDR3 is made up of 14 amino acids. The DNA of the CDR3 is TGCGCCAGCAGCTTGCGAGGGGGCAGCGATGAAGCTTTCTTT. This sequence encodes CASSLRGGSDEAFF.

The chain employs TRBV19 and TRBJ2-3; D is perhaps TRBD2 (5 bases). V gave up 5 bases and J gave up 1 base, with 13 bases separating them. CDR1 LNHDA and CDR2 SQIVND come from the germline V gene (reference sequence). This CDR3 is 15 amino acids long. The CDR3: CASSSPGLGTDTQYF. The DNA for the CDR3 is TGTGCCAGTAGTTCCCCGGGATTGGGCACAGATACGCAGTATTTT.

This clonotype was detected many times. The chain employs TRBV5-1 and TRBJ2-5; 7 bases agree with TRBD2. With V trimmed by 4 bases and J by 0 bases, 3 bases remained unmatched. Germline V CDR1 and CDR2: SGHRS, YFSETQ. The CDR3 length is 14 residues. CDR3: CASSLGGYQETQYF. The CDR3, as DNA: TGCGCCAGCAGCCTCGGGGGGTACCAAGAGACCCAGTACTTC.